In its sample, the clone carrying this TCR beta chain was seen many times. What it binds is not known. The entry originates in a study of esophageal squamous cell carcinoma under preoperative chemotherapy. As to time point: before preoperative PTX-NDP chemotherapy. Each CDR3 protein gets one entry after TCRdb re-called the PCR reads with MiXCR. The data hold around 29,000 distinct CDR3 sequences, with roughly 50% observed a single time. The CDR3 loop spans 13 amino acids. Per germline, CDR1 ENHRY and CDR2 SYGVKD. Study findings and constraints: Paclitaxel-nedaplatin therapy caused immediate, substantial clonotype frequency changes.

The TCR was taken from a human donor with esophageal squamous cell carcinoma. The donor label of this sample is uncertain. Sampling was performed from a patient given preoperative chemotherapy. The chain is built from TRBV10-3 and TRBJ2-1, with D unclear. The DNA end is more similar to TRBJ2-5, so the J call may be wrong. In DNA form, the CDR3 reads TGTGCCATCAGTGAGTCGAGTCCCAAGACCCAGTACTTC. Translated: CAISESSPKTQYF.